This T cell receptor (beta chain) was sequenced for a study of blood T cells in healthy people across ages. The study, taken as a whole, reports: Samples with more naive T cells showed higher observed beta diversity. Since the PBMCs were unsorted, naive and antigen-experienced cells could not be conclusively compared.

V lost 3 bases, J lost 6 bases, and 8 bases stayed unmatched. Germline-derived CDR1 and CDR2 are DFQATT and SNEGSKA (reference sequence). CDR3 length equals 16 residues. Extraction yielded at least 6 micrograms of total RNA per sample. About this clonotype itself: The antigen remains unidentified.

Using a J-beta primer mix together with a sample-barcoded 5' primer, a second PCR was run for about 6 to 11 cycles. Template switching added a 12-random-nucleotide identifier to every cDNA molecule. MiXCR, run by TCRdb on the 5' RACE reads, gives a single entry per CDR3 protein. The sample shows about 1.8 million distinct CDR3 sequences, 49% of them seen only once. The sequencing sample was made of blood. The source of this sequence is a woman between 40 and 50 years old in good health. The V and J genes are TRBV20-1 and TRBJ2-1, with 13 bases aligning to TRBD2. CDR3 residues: CSASPGLAGIGNEQFF. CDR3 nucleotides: TGCAGTGCTAGTCCGGGACTAGCGGGGATCGGCAATGAGCAGTTCTTC.